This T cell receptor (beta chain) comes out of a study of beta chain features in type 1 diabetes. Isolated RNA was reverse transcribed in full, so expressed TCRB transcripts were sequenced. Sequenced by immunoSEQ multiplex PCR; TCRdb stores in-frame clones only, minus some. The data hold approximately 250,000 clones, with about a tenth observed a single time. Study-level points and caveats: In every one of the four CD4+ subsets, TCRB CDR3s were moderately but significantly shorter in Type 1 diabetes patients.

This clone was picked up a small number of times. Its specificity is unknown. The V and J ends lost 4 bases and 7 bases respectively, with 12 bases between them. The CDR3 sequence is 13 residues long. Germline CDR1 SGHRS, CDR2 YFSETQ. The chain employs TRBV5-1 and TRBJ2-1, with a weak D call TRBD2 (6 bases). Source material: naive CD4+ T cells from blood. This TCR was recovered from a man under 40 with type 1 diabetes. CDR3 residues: CASSLGSPNEQFF. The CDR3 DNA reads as TGCGCCAGCAGCCTCGGGAGCCCGAATGAGCAGTTCTTC.